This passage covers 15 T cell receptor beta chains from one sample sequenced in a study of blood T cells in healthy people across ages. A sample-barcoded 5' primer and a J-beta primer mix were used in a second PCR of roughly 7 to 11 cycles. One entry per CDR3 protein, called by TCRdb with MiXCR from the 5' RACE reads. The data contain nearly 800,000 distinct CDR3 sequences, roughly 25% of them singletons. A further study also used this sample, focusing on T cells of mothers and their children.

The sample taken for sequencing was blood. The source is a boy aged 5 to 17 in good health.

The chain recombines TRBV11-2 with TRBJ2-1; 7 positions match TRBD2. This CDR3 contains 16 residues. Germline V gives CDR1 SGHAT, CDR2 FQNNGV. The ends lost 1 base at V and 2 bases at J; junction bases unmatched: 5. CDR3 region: CASSLGRGTTYNEQFF. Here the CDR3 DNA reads TGTGCCAGCAGCTTAGGGCGTGGGACTACCTACAATGAGCAGTTCTTC.

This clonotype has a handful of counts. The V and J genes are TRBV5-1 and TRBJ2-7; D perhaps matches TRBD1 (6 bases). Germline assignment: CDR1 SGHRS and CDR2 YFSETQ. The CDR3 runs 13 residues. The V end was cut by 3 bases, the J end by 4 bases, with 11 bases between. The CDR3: CASSSDRPYEQYF. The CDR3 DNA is TGCGCCAGCAGCTCTGACAGGCCTTACGAGCAGTACTTC. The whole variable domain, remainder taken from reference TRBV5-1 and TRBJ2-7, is KAGVTQTPRYLIKTRGQQVTLSCSPISGHRSVSWYQQTPGQGLQFLFEYFSETQRNKGNFPGRFSGRQFSNSRSEMNVSTLELGDSALYLCASSSDRPYEQYFGPGTRLTVT.

The CDR3 loop reads CASSYSPWTAPRGNTIYF. CDR3 DNA: TGTGCCAGCAGTTACTCACCCTGGACAGCCCCTCGGGGAAACACCATATATTTT. The V gene is TRBV6-5, the J gene TRBJ1-3, with D tentatively TRBD1 (6 bases). Trimming took 0 bases from V and 4 from J, leaving 19 bases between them. The CDR3 loop spans 18 amino acids. Germline loops: CDR1 MNHEY, CDR2 SVGAGI.

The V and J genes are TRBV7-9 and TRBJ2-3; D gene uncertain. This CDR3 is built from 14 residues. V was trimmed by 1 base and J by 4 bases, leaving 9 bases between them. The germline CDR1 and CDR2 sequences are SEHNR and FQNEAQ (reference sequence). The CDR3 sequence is CASSLDLGSDTQYF. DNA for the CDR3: TGTGCCAGCAGCTTAGATCTGGGGTCAGATACGCAGTATTTT. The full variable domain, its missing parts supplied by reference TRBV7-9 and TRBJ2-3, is DTGVSQNPRHKITKRGQNVTFRCDPISEHNRLYWYRQTLGQGPEFLTYFQNEAQLEKSRLLSDRFSAERPKGSFSTLEIQRTEQGDSAMYLCASSLDLGSDTQYFGPGTRLTVL.

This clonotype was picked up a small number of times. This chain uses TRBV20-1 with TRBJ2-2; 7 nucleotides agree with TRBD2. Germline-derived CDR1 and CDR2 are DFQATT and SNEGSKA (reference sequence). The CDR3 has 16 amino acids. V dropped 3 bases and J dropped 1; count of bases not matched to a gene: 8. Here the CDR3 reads CSASSGDYKNTGELFF. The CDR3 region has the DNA TGCAGTGCTAGTTCCGGGGACTACAAGAACACCGGGGAGCTGTTTTTT.

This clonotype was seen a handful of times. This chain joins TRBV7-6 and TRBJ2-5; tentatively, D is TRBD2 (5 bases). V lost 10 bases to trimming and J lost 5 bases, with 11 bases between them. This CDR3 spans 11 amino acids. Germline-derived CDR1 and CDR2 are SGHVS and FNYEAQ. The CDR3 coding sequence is TGTGCCATTAGGAGGAGTGAGACCCAGTACTTC. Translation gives CAIRRSETQYF. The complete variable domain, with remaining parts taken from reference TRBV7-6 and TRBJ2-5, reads GAGVSQSPRYKVTKRGQDVALRCDPISGHVSLYWYRQALGQGPEFLTYFNYEAQQDKSGLPNDRFSAERPEGSISTLTIQRTEQRDSAMYRCAIRRSETQYFGPGTRLLVL.

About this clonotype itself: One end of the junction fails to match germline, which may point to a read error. CDR3 sequence: CASSLGTDYKQYF. The CDR3, as DNA: TGTGCCAGCAGCTTAGGGACGGACTACAAGCAGTACTTC. The chain combines TRBV7-8 with TRBJ2-7; D possibly corresponds to TRBD2 (6 bases). The CDR3 has 13 residues. Germline lookup yields CDR1 SGHVS and CDR2 FQNEAQ.

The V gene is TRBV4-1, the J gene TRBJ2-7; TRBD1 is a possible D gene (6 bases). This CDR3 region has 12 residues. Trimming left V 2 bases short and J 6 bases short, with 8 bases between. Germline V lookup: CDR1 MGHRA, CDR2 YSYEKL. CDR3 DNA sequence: TGCGCCAGCAGCCAACAGGGGACCGAGCAGTACTTC. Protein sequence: CASSQQGTEQYF.

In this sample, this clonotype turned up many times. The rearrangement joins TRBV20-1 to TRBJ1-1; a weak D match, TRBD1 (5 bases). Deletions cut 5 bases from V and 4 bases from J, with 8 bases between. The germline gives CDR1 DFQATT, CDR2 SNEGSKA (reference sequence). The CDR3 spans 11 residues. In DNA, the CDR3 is TGCAGTGCTTCCGGGGGCACTGAAGCTTTCTTT. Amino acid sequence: CSASGGTEAFF.

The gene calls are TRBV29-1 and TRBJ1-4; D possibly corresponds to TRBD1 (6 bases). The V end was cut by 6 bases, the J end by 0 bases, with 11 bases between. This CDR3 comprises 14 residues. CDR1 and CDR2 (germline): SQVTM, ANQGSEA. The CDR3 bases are TGCAGCGTCCAGGGGCCCGCAACTAATGAAAAACTGTTTTTT. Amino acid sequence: CSVQGPATNEKLFF.

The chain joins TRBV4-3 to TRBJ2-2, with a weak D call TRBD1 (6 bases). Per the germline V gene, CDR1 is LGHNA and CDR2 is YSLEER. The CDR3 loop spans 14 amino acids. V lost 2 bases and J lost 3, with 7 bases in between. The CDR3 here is CASSQNRDTGELFF. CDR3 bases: TGCGCCAGCAGCCAAAACAGGGACACCGGGGAGCTGTTTTTT.

The CDR3 DNA sequence: TGTGCCAGCAGCCCCCTGGAACTAGCGGAAAAAGAGACCCAGTACTTC. Residues: CASSPLELAEKETQYF. The J gene is TRBJ2-5, the V gene TRBV7-6, with 8 positions matching TRBD2. CDR1 is SGHVS, CDR2 FNYEAQ, per germline. This CDR3 region has 16 residues. Trimming took 5 bases from V and 3 from J; bases not matched to a gene: 11.

CDR3 nucleotides: TGCAGTGGATACGATAGCAATCAGCCCCAGCATTTT. It specifies CSGYDSNQPQHF. The chain employs TRBV20-1 and TRBJ1-5; D remains unclear. This CDR3 has 12 residues. Trimming stripped 7 bases from V and 0 bases from J, with 7 bases between. Per the germline V gene, CDR1 is DFQATT and CDR2 is SNEGSKA (reference sequence).

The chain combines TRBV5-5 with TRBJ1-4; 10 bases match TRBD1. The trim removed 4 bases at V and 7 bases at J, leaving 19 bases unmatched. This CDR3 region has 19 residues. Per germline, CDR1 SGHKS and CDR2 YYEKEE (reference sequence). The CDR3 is CASSPFLSGTGERREKLFF. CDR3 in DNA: TGTGCCAGCAGCCCGTTCCTTTCTGGGACAGGGGAAAGACGTGAAAAACTGTTTTTT.

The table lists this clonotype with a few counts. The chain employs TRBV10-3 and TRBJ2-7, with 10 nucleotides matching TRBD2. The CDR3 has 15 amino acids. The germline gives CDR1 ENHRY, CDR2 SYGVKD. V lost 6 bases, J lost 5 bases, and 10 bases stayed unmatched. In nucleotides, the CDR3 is TGTGCCATCAGGTTGGGTACTAGCGGGACACACGAGCAGTACTTC. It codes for CAIRLGTSGTHEQYF.